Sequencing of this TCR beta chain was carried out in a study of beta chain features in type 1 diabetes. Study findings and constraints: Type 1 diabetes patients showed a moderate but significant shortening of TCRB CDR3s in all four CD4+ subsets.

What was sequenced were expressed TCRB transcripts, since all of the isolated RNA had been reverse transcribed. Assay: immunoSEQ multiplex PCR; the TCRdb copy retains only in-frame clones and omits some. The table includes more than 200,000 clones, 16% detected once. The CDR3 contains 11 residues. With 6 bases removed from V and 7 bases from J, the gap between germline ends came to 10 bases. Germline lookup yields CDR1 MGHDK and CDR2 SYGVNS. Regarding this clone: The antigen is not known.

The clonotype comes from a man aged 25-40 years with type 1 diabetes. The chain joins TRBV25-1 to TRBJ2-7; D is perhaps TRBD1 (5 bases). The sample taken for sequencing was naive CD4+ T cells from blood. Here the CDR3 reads CASRVKGEQYF. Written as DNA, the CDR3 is TGTGCCAGCAGGGTAAAGGGGGAGCAGTACTTC.